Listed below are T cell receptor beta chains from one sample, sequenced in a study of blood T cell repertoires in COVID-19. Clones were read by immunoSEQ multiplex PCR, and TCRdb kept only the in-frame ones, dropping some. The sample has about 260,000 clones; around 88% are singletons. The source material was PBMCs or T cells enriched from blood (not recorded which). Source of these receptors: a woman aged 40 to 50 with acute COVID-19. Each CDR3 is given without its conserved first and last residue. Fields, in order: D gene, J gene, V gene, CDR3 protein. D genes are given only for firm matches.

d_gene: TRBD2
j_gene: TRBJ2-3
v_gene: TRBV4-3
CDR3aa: ASSQDYPTDKREADTQY

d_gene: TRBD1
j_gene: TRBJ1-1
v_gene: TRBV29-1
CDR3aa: SVASRGLNEAF

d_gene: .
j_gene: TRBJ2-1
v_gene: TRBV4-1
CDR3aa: ASSQDRGRSYNEQF

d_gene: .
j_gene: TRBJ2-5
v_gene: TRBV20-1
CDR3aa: SAPNGETQY

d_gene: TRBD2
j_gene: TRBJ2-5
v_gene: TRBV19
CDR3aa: ASSRAQLAAKETQY

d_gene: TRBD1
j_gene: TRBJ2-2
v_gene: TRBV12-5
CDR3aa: ASGLAGTGWGTGELF

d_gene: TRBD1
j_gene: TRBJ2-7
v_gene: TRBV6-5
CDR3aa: ASNTEQGAHYEQY

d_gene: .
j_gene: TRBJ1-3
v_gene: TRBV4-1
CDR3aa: ASSQLLARVGNTIY

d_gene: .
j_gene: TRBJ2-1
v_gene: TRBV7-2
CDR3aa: ASSLVSTYNEQF

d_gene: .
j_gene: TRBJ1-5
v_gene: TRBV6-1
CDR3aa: ASSDVWRSNQPQH

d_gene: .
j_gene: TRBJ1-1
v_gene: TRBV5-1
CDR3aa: ASSLGFGVTEAF

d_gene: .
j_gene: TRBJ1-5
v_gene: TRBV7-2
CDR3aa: ASSPGTGVQPQH

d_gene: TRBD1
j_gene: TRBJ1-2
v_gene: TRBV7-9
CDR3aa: ASSSYLEGAAEGYT

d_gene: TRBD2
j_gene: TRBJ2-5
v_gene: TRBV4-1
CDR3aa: ASSQDWETSGSGQETQY

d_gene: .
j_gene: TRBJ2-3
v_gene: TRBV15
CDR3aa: ATSREGPASEAQY

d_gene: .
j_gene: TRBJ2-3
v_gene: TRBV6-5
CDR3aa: ASSYGGASTDTQY

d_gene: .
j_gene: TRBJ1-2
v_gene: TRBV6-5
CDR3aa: ASTSTGLGYT

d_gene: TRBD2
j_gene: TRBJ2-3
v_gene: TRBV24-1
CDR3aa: ATSDPTSGTDTQY

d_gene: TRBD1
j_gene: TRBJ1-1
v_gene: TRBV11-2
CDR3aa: ASSPQGALNTEAF

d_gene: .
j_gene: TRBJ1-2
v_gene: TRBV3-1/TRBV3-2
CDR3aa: ASSQAQSGYT

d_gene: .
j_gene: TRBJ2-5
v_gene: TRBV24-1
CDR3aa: ATSDHGGEETQY

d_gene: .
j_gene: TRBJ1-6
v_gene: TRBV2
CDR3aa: ASGRVLSPLH

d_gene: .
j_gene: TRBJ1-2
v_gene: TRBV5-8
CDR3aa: ASSLVEGRFGYT

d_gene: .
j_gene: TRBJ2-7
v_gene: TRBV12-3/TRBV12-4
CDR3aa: ASSSPVPYEQY

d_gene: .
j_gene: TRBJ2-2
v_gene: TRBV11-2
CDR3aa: ASPGQWNTGELF

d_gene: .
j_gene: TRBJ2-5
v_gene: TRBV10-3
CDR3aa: AISETSKETQY

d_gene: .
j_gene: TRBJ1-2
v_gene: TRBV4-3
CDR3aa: ASSQELAYGYT

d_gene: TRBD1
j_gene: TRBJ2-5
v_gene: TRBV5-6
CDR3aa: ASSRRGLETQY

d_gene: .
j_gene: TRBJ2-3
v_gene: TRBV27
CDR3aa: ASSSPFRGTDTQY

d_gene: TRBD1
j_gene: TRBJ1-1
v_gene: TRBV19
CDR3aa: ASSIFQGAAEAF

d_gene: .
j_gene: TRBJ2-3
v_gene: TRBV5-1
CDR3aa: ASKEGSTDTQY

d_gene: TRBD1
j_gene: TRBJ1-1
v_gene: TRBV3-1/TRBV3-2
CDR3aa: ASSYRGRDEAF

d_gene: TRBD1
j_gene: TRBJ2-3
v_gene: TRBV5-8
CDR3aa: ASRDRDLQDTQY

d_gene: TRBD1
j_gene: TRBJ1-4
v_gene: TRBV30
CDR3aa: AWSVTTGLGEKLF

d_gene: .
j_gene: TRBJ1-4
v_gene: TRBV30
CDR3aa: AWSVQNIRGGRATNEKLF

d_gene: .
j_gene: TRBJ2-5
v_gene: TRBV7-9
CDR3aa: ASSVTTGRETQY

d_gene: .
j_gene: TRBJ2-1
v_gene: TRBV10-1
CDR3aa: ASSSGLAGDEQF

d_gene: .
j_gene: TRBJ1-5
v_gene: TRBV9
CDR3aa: ASSVEGHFTGQPQH

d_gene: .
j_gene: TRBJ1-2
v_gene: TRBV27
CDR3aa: ASSLWAESNYGYT

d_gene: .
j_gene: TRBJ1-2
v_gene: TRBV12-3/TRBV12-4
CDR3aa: ASSLDRGGYT

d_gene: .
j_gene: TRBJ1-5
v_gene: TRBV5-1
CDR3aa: ASSSAGEDQPQH

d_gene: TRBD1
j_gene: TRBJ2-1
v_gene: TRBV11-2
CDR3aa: ASSSRQGSGEQF

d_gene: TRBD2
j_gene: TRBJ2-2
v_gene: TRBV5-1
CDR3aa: ASSLGGGNTGELF

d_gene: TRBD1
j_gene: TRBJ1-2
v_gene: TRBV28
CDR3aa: ASSLGLQGAKSGYT

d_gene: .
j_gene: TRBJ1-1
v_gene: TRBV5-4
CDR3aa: ASSRWDRGTEAF

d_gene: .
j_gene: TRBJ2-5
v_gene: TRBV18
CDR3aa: ASSQQSTEGSTQY